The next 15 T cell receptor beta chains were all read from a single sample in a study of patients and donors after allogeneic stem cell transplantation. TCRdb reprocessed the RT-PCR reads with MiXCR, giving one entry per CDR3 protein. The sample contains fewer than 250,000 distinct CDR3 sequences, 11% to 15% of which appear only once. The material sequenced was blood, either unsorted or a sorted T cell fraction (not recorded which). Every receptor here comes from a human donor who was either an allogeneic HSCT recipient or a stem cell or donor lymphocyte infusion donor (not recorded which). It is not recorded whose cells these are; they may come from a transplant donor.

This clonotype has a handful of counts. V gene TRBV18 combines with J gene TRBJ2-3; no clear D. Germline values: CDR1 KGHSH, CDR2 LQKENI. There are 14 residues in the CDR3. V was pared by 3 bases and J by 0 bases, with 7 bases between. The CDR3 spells CASSPGSSTDTQYF. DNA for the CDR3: TGTGCCAGCTCACCGGGATCTAGCACAGATACGCAGTATTTT.

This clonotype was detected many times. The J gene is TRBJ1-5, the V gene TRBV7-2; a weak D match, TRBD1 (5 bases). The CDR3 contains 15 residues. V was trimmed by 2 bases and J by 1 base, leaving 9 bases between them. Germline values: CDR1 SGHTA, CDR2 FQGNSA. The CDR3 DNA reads TGTGCCAGCAGCTTACAGGGACCAAGCAATCAGCCCCAGCATTTT. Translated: CASSLQGPSNQPQHF.

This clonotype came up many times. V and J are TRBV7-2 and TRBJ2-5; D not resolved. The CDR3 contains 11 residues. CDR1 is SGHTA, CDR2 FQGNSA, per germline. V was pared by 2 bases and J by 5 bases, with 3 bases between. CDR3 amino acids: CASSLSETQYF. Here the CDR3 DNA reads TGTGCCAGCAGCTTAAGCGAGACCCAGTACTTC.

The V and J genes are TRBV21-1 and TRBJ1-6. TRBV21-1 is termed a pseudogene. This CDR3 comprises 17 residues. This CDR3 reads CASSKERGGSYNSPLHF. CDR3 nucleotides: TGTGCCAGCAGCAAAGAGCGGGGAGGGTCCTATAATTCACCCCTCCACTTT.

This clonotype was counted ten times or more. The chain's CDR3 is CASSRPGVYGYTF. The CDR3 bases are TGTGCCAGTAGTCGACCAGGGGTATATGGCTACACCTTC. V gene TRBV19 combines with J gene TRBJ1-2, with a weak D call TRBD1 (6 bases). Germline V lookup: CDR1 LNHDA, CDR2 SQIVND (reference sequence). This CDR3 has 13 amino acids. The germline V and J ends were trimmed by 5 bases and 5 bases, with 12 bases remaining between them.

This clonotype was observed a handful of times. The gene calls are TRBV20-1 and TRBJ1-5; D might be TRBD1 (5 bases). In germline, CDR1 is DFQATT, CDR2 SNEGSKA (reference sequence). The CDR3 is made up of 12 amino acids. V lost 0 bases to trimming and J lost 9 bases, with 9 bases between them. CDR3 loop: CSARDLGGPQHF. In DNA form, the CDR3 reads TGCAGTGCTAGAGATTTGGGGGGGCCCCAGCATTTT.

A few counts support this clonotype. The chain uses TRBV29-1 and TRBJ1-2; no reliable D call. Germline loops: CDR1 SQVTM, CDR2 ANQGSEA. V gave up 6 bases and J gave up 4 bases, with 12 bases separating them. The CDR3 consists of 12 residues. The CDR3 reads CSVRAWTYGYTF. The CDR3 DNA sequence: TGCAGCGTCCGAGCCTGGACCTATGGCTACACCTTC.

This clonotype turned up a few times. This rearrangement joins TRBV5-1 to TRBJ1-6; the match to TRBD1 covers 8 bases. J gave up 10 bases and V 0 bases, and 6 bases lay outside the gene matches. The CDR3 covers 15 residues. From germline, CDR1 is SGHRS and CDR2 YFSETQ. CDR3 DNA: TGCGCCAGCAGCTTGGAGAGGGCAGGGGGCTCACCCCTCCACTTT. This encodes CASSLERAGGSPLHF.

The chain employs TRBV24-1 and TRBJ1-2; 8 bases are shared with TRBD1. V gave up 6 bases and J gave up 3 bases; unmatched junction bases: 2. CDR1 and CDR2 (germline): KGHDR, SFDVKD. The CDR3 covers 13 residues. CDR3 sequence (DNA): TGTGCCACCAGTTCGACAGGGGACTATGGCTACACCTTC. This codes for CATSSTGDYGYTF.

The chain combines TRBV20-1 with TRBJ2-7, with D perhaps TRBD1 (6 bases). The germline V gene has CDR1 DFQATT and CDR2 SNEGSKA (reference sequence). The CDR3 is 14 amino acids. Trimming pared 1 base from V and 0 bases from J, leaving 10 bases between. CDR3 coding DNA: TGCAGTGCTAGAGCCGGGACATTCTCCTACGAGCAGTACTTC. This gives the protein CSARAGTFSYEQYF.

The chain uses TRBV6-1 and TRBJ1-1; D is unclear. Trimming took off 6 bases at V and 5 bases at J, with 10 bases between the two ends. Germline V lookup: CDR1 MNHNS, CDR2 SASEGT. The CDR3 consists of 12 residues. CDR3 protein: CASSPKVTEAFF. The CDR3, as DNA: TGTGCCAGCAGCCCCAAGGTGACTGAAGCTTTCTTT.

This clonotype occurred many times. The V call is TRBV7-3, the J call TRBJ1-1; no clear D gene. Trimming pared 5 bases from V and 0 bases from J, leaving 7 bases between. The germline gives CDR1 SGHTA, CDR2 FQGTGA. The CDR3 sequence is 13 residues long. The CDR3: CASSPYMNTEAFF. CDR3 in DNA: TGTGCCAGCAGCCCCTACATGAACACTGAAGCTTTCTTT.

This CDR3 reads CASSLRGGRTEAFF. The CDR3 bases are TGCGCCAGCAGCCTCAGAGGGGGCAGGACTGAAGCTTTCTTT. The V call is TRBV4-3, the J call TRBJ1-1, with TRBD1 matching over 7 bases. Germline CDR1 and CDR2: LGHNA and YSLEER. The CDR3 is 14 residues long. Trimming took 4 bases from V and 5 from J; bases not matched to a gene: 7.

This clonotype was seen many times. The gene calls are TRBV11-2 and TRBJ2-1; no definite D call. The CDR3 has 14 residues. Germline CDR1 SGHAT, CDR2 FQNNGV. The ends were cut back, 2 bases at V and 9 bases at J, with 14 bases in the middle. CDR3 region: CASSLLSYLGEQFF. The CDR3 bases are TGTGCCAGCAGCTTATTATCCTATTTGGGTGAGCAGTTCTTC.

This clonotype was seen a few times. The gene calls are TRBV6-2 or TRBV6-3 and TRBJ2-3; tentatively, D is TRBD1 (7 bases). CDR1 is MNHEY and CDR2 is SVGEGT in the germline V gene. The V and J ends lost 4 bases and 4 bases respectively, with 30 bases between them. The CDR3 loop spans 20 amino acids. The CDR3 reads CASSSVLLRDSKTSPDTQYF. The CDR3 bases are TGTGCCAGCAGTTCCGTACTCCTGCGGGACAGTAAGACCTCCCCAGATACGCAGTATTTT.